This T cell receptor (beta chain) appears in the sequencing data of a study of blood T cells in healthy people across ages. This clonotype was detected only a few times. Its antigen remains unknown. Then a second PCR, running roughly 7 to 11 cycles, was carried out with a sample-barcoded 5' primer and a J-beta primer mix. TCRdb re-called the 5' RACE reads with MiXCR, one entry per CDR3 protein. The sample lists around 1,000,000 distinct CDR3 sequences; roughly a quarter were seen once. The CDR3 covers 14 residues. V gave up 5 bases and J gave up 3 bases; unmatched junction bases: 2. Findings and limits, study-wide: It was not known whether donors were CMV positive (a possible confounder of expanded clonotype changes).

In addition, the sample was reused for a study of T cells of mothers and their children. That work adds: The study obtained over 8 million TCR beta CDR3 reads per mother and around 3 million per child. Related pairs of mothers and children showed slightly higher, non-significant overlap versus unrelated pairs.

Source material: blood. The rearrangement joins TRBV12-3 or TRBV12-4 to TRBJ2-7; 12 positions agree with TRBD2. The source of this sequence is a girl aged 2-15 years in good health. CDR3 DNA sequence: TGTGCCAGCAGTCGGACTAGCGGGATCTACGAGCAGTACTTC. Its translation is CASSRTSGIYEQYF.